The text below deals with one TCR beta chain. Ten or more counts support this clonotype. Which antigen it targets is not known. No base quality values were provided; no much bigger clone lies one nucleotide off. Amplification of TCR beta CDR3 regions was carried out from RNA transcripts. The first round of RT-PCR for the TCR CDR3 was performed with the HTBI primer set and the Qiagen OneStep RT-PCR kit. The libraries were constructed in a second round of multiplex PCR and then size-selected and purified. Paired-end sequencing of the libraries was performed with 100 bp reads on an Illumina HiSeq2000. On the study's bioinformatics: SOAPnuke was used to process the raw data, throwing out any read that contained adapters or uncalled bases, had a mean Phred below 15, or lacked an exact constant-primer or identifier match. COPE v1.2.5 was used to merge high-quality paired reads, and clonotypes were defined as unique nucleotide sequences. MiTCR v1.1 was used to align clonotypes to the IMGT TRBV, TRBD and TRBJ reference segments. The analysis was restricted to V-J combinations with a frequency above 0.0001, which together covered over 99% of the repertoires. The TCS score was defined as F50 (clonal expansion) divided by E x V (chaos), with BLOSUM62-based TCRdist calculated between CDR3 peptides within each V-J. Welch's t-statistics and random forest reduced 514 V-J features to some 14, which were used in a naive Bayes classifier (R e1071). TCRdb reprocessed the public reads (quality trimming at Q25 with fastp, clone calling with MiXCR) and kept in-frame beta chains. Rows with a matching CDR3 protein are joined into one entry that keeps the most common DNA and genes. These V and J calls rely on TCRdb rather than the paper's analysis. This sample has hundreds of thousands of distinct CDR3 sequences in its table, and about 17% of those were observed once. The leading ten clones occupy around 26% of the sample.

This record belongs to a study of T cells in Graves' hyperthyroidism and ophthalmopathy (dated by TCRdb to the late 2010s). About the investigation overall: Peripheral blood samples were taken at the time of initial diagnosis, prior to any treatment. TCR V-J signatures able to tell the groups apart were searched for in a discovery cohort of 90 to 100 patients, of whom around 43 had Graves' ophthalmopathy and about 60 had stable Graves' hyperthyroidism. The approximately 95 discovery patients were divided at random into training and test sets in a 7:3 ratio. After sampling, hyperthyroidism patients received methimazole starting at 30 mg daily, and ophthalmopathy patients received high-dose intravenous methylprednisolone. The study also compared thyroid tissue and blood T-cell repertoires from five or six Graves' hyperthyroidism patients. According to the paper, TCR Vbeta CDR3 sequencing was carried out on 135 peripheral blood samples, which came from over 40 ophthalmopathy, 75 to 80 hyperthyroidism and roughly 17 progressor patients. Prospective prediction of ophthalmopathy was tested in an independent validation cohort consisting of fewer than 20 hyperthyroidism patients and more than 15 patients who later progressed to ophthalmopathy.

Ophthalmopathy patients had moderately to severely active disease, Clinical Activity Score of at least 3, NOSPECS grade of at least 4, and duration under 3 months. Exclusion was applied to patients with uncontrolled infections, other autoimmune diseases, pregnancy or lactation. Diagnoses were based on clinical symptoms, serum thyroxine and TRAb, thyroid ultrasound and orbital computed tomography. PBMCs were isolated from around 10 ml of fresh peripheral blood by Ficoll-Paque density gradient centrifugation. Trizol reagent was used to extract total RNA, and RNA quality was then checked on an Agilent 2100 Bioanalyzer. Trimmed from V: 4 bases; trimmed from J: 6 bases; junction bases lacking a gene match: 11. The CDR3 goes from the cysteine to the phenylalanine over 16 residues. This entry keeps only the CDR3 DNA: 48 bases, framed from base 1. CDR1 and CDR2 were assigned from the germline V gene as SGDLS and YYNGEE.

What the study reported, not specific to this receptor: No statistical method was used to set the sample size in advance, and investigators knew the group allocation. A 13 V-J signature model separated ophthalmopathy from stable hyperthyroidism, with approximately 87% sensitivity and 81% to 82% specificity in cross-validation and 80%/75% in testing. Most expanded thyroid clonotypes (frequency above 0.001) were also found in blood, which suggests that blood repertoires may mirror thyroid immune responses. In validation, the model predicted progression to ophthalmopathy a median of 6.5 months before onset, with about 64% sensitivity and almost 75% specificity.

The material sequenced was blood. The V and J segments used are TRBV9 and TRBJ2-1; 9 bases in the junction line up with TRBD2. The sequence derives from a woman aged 18-30 years with Graves' ophthalmopathy. The nucleotide sequence is given as TGTGCCAGCAGCCCCGGTTTGGCGGGGGGGCCCAATGAGCAGTTCTTC. This encodes CASSPGLAGGPNEQFF.